What follows are 18 T cell receptor beta chains derived from one specimen sequenced in a study of T-cell memory formation after mild COVID-19. TCRdb called the 5' RACE reads again in MiXCR, with one record for every CDR3 protein. The sample holds more than 300,000 distinct CDR3 sequences, roughly an eighth seen once. The source material was PBMCs or a T cell subset sorted from them (not recorded which). These TCRs come from a man younger than 35 who had mild COVID-19 (a few samples of this study predate the infection). Cell type and time point are not known.

The chain employs TRBV27 and TRBJ1-1, with TRBD1 matching 8 bases. The germline V gene has CDR1 MNHEY and CDR2 SMNVEV (reference sequence). The junction had 13 bases not matched to a gene; V was cut back by 4 bases and J by 3 bases. This CDR3 region has 17 residues. CDR3 coding DNA: TGTGCCAGCAGTTACCTGACAGGGGTTGGGACGGACACTGAAGCTTTCTTT. This encodes CASSYLTGVGTDTEAFF.

This clonotype turned up a few times. The chain recombines TRBV5-1 with TRBJ2-3; D unresolved. The CDR3 is made up of 14 amino acids. Trimming cost V 4 bases and J 4 bases, with 13 bases left between them. Germline CDR1 is SGHRS and CDR2 is YFSETQ. DNA for the CDR3: TGCGCCAGCAGCACCGGTCTCAGCGCAGATACGCAGTATTTT. It translates to CASSTGLSADTQYF.

The chain links TRBV10-3 to TRBJ2-3, with 8 bases aligning to TRBD2. V trimming: 4 bases; J trimming: 6 bases; junction bases outside the gene matches: 12. The CDR3 runs 16 residues. Germline V gene data show CDR1 as ENHRY and CDR2 as SYGVKD. CDR3: CAISGPGLGEQDTQYF. Written as DNA, the CDR3 is TGTGCCATCAGTGGCCCGGGACTAGGAGAGCAGGATACGCAGTATTTT.

Only a few counts were recorded for this clonotype. The chain links TRBV5-1 to TRBJ1-5; 7 bases fit TRBD1. CDR3 length: 15 residues. After removal of 5 bases from V and 4 bases from J, the junction contained 9 bases not matched to a gene. Germline-derived CDR1 and CDR2 are SGHRS and YFSETQ. The CDR3 protein is CASSPSGQLNQPQHF. CDR3 nucleotides: TGCGCCAGCAGTCCGTCGGGACAGTTAAATCAGCCCCAGCATTTT. The whole variable domain, filled in from reference TRBV5-1 and TRBJ1-5, reads KAGVTQTPRYLIKTRGQQVTLSCSPISGHRSVSWYQQTPGQGLQFLFEYFSETQRNKGNFPGRFSGRQFSNSRSEMNVSTLELGDSALYLCASSPSGQLNQPQHFGDGTRLSIL.

The chain employs TRBV29-1 and TRBJ1-2, with D maybe TRBD1 (6 bases). The CDR3 contains 12 residues. Trimming removed 4 bases from V and 3 bases from J, with 9 bases in between. CDR1 is SQVTM, CDR2 ANQGSEA, per germline. The CDR3: CSVVGGDYGYTF. The CDR3 region has the DNA TGCAGCGTTGTAGGGGGGGACTATGGCTACACCTTC.

This chain connects TRBV7-2 to TRBJ1-1; 7 bases are a match to TRBD1. Losses at the gene ends were 6 bases for V and 4 bases for J; bases not matched to a gene: 14. There are 16 residues in the CDR3. Germline CDR1 SGHTA, CDR2 FQGNSA. In DNA, the CDR3 is TGTGCCAGCAGTCTGTCAAGTACAGGGGCGTTCACTGAAGCTTTCTTT. It specifies CASSLSSTGAFTEAFF.

This clonotype was counted at least ten times. This sequence joins TRBV18 and TRBJ2-2, with 10 bases identical to TRBD1. The trim removed 5 bases at V and 5 bases at J, leaving 5 bases unmatched. The CDR3 is made up of 15 amino acids. The germline gives CDR1 KGHSH, CDR2 LQKENI. The CDR3 is CASSSGTGATGELFF. The CDR3 nucleotides are TGTGCCAGCTCATCAGGGACAGGGGCGACCGGGGAGCTGTTTTTT. Full variable domain (rest looked up from reference TRBV18 and TRBJ2-2): NAGVMQNPRHLVRRRGQEARLRCSPMKGHSHVYWYRQLPEEGLKFMVYLQKENIIDESGMPKERFSAEFPKEGPSILRIQQVVRGDSAAYFCASSSGTGATGELFFGEGSRLTVL.

This clonotype has a handful of counts. The V call is TRBV4-2, the J call TRBJ2-3; D unresolved. Germline V CDR1 and CDR2: LGHNA, YNFKEQ. The CDR3 is 15 amino acids. The V end was cut by 4 bases, the J end by 3 bases, with 14 bases between. CDR3 residues: CASSPTGNPTDTQYF. The CDR3 region has the DNA TGTGCCAGCAGCCCGACTGGGAACCCAACAGATACGCAGTATTTT.

This clonotype came up a few times. The V call is TRBV12-3 or TRBV12-4, the J call TRBJ2-5, with 8 bases lining up with TRBD1. The V segment lost 6 bases and the J segment 4 bases; nucleotides outside the gene matches: 7. The CDR3 is made up of 14 amino acids. The CDR3 region has the DNA TGTGCCAGCAGCCGGACAGGGATCGGAGAGACCCAGTACTTC. Its protein product is CASSRTGIGETQYF.

This clonotype occurred many times. The V call is TRBV20-1, the J call TRBJ1-1, with no clear D. This CDR3 is built from 12 residues. With 4 bases removed from V and 1 base from J, the gap between germline ends came to 7 bases. In germline, CDR1 is DFQATT, CDR2 SNEGSKA (reference sequence). For the CDR3, the DNA is TGCAGTGCTATTCCGGGGAACACTGAAGCTTTCTTT. Translated: CSAIPGNTEAFF.

The chain recombines TRBV14 with TRBJ2-5; 9 nucleotides match TRBD1. V dropped 4 bases and J dropped 3; count of bases not matched to a gene: 3. The germline gives CDR1 SGHDN, CDR2 FVKESK. This CDR3 contains 14 residues. CDR3: CASSLWTGEETQYF. In DNA, the CDR3 is TGTGCCAGCAGCCTTTGGACAGGGGAAGAGACCCAGTACTTC.

CDR3 in DNA: TGTGCCAGCAGTTACAGTGGGACTAGATCCAATGAGCAGTTCTTC. Translation: CASSYSGTRSNEQFF. V is TRBV6-5 and J is TRBJ2-1; TRBD2 matches at 8 bases. This CDR3 contains 15 residues. Germline-derived CDR1 and CDR2 are MNHEY and SVGAGI. V was pared by 2 bases and J by 6 bases, with 6 bases of the junction left unmatched.

This clonotype has more than one count but fewer than ten. The chain uses TRBV12-3 or TRBV12-4 and TRBJ1-2; no firm D call. CDR3 size: 13 residues. Trimming cost V 4 bases and J 1 base, with 7 bases left between them. CDR3 bases: TGTGCCAGCAGTTCGACGGATAACTATGGCTACACCTTC. It is translated as CASSSTDNYGYTF.

This clonotype was counted between two and nine times. This chain joins TRBV20-1 and TRBJ2-4, with TRBD1 as a possible D gene (6 bases). Trimming left V 0 bases short and J 0 bases short, with 12 bases between. Looked up from germline, CDR1 is DFQATT and CDR2 is SNEGSKA (reference sequence). The CDR3 is made up of 16 amino acids. DNA for the CDR3: TGCAGTGCTAGAGATTGGGGGACACTAGCCAAAAACATTCAGTACTTC. Residues: CSARDWGTLAKNIQYF.

The chain employs TRBV5-1 and TRBJ1-4; the D gene is possibly TRBD1 (5 bases). The CDR3 consists of 14 residues. Trimming left V 0 bases short and J 7 bases short, with 10 bases between. Germline V gene data show CDR1 as SGHRS and CDR2 as YFSETQ. The CDR3: CASSLVSGTEKLFF. CDR3 nucleotides: TGCGCCAGCAGCTTGGTCTCAGGGACTGAAAAACTGTTTTTT. Drawing the rest from reference TRBV5-1 and TRBJ1-4, the complete variable domain is KAGVTQTPRYLIKTRGQQVTLSCSPISGHRSVSWYQQTPGQGLQFLFEYFSETQRNKGNFPGRFSGRQFSNSRSEMNVSTLELGDSALYLCASSLVSGTEKLFFGSGTQLSVL.

The table lists this clonotype with a few counts. The V gene is TRBV5-6, the J gene TRBJ2-3; D unclear. The CDR3 has 13 residues. Looked up from germline, CDR1 is SGHDT and CDR2 is YYEEEE. Trimming took off 2 bases at V and 5 bases at J, with 9 bases between the two ends. The CDR3 nucleotides are TGTGCCAGCAGCTTAGCTTTGAAAGATACGCAGTATTTT. It encodes CASSLALKDTQYF. The entire variable domain, with the rest obtained from reference TRBV5-6 and TRBJ2-3, is as follows: DAGVTQSPTHLIKTRGQQVTLRCSPKSGHDTVSWYQQALGQGPQFIFQYYEEEERQRGNFPDRFSGHQFPNYSSELNVNALLLGDSALYLCASSLALKDTQYFGPGTRLTVL.

The chain joins TRBV10-3 to TRBJ2-5; D is uncertain. The V gene's germline CDR1 is ENHRY and CDR2 SYGVKD. The length of the CDR3 is 12 residues. The V gene lost 8 bases and the J gene lost 1 base, with 8 bases spanning the gap. CDR3 loop: CAISWAQETQYF. The CDR3 nucleotides read TGTGCCATCTCCTGGGCCCAAGAGACCCAGTACTTC.

This clonotype was detected only a few times. V is TRBV7-3 and J is TRBJ2-1; TRBD1 is a possible D gene (5 bases). CDR1 and CDR2 (germline): SGHTA, FQGTGA. Trimming stripped 2 bases from V and 2 bases from J, with 13 bases between. The CDR3 has 16 amino acids. The CDR3 sequence is CASSLPTRGPYNEQFF. The CDR3 DNA follows: TGTGCCAGCAGCTTACCGACAAGGGGCCCCTACAATGAGCAGTTCTTC.